This passage covers 32 T cell receptor beta chains from one sample sequenced in a study of cytomegalovirus exposure and HLA in healthy donors. This PCR relied on a set of 60 Vbeta primers and 13 Jbeta primers. Sequencing was performed with immunoSEQ multiplex PCR; in TCRdb, only in-frame clones are kept and a portion is missing. The repertoire consists of about 190,000 clones, with over 75% occurring once and the leading ten covering about 1.8%. Source material: PBMCs. Receptor source: a man younger than 30 in good health and CMV-seronegative.

This clone came up a few times. The genes are TRBV18 and TRBJ2-1, with D tentatively TRBD1 (5 bases). Trimming stripped 5 bases from V and 4 bases from J, with 15 bases between. This CDR3 comprises 15 residues. Per the germline V gene, CDR1 is KGHSH and CDR2 is LQKENI. The CDR3 sequence is CASSAQGHNYNEQFF. Here the CDR3 DNA reads TGTGCCAGCTCAGCGCAAGGACATAATTACAATGAGCAGTTCTTC.

This clone was observed once. V gene TRBV4-3 combines with J gene TRBJ2-6; D possibly corresponds to TRBD1 (5 bases). The CDR3 has 17 residues. The V and J ends lost 6 bases and 0 bases respectively, with 15 bases between them. The germline CDR1 and CDR2 sequences are LGHNA and YSLEER. The CDR3 region has the DNA TGCGCCAGCAGTTCTGGACACAGATTCTCTGGGGCCAACGTCCTGACTTTC. Translated: CASSSGHRFSGANVLTF.

The chain links TRBV27 to TRBJ2-7; 7 nucleotides match TRBD1. Germline V CDR1 and CDR2: MNHEY, SMNVEV (reference sequence). The CDR3 extends over 15 amino acids. J lost 1 base, V lost 3 bases, and 6 bases had no gene match. CDR3 sequence (DNA): TGTGCCAGCAGTTTGATCCGGGACAGTTCCTACGAGCAGTACTTC. Translating gives CASSLIRDSSYEQYF.

V and J are TRBV5-1 and TRBJ2-2; 8 nucleotides line up with TRBD2. Trimming at V came to 4 bases and at J to 2 bases, leaving 4 bases not matched to a gene. Germline V gene sequence: CDR1 SGHRS, CDR2 YFSETQ. The CDR3 consists of 15 residues. CDR3 coding DNA: TGCGCCAGCAGCCCGGGGGGGGGCAACACCGGGGAGCTGTTTTTT. This sequence encodes CASSPGGGNTGELFF. The full variable domain, rest sourced from reference TRBV5-1 and TRBJ2-2, is KAGVTQTPRYLIKTRGQQVTLSCSPISGHRSVSWYQQTPGQGLQFLFEYFSETQRNKGNFPGRFSGRQFSNSRSEMNVSTLELGDSALYLCASSPGGGNTGELFFGEGSRLTVL.

This clone is a singleton in its sample. This chain connects TRBV27 to TRBJ1-2; 7 bases are a match to TRBD1. With V trimmed by 9 bases and J by 4 bases, 5 bases remained unmatched. This CDR3 is 12 amino acids long. Germline V gene lookup returns CDR1 MNHEY and CDR2 SMNVEV (reference sequence). The CDR3 nucleotides are TGTGCCAGTCGACAGGGATTCTATGGCTACACCTTC. As protein: CASRQGFYGYTF.

Notes on this clone: The DNA is left out, because the CDR3 cannot be placed on it with certainty; the CDR3 is given as TCRdb lists it. The chain links TRBV25-1 to TRBJ2-7; the DNA was not used to check the table's D call, TRBD2. Per germline, CDR1 MGHDK and CDR2 SYGVNS. The CDR3 extends over 11 residues, inclusive of both ends. The CDR3: CASSTSYEQYF.

About this clone itself: Mismatch with germline at one junction end may stem from a read error. The chain employs TRBV7-2 and TRBJ2-7, with TRBD2 as a possible D gene (6 bases). The CDR3 is 16 amino acids. Germline V gene sequence: CDR1 SGHTA, CDR2 FQGNSA. The CDR3 region has the DNA TGTGCCAGCAGCTTAGCGCCAGTGGGGGGAGGTAAAGTTTTGGACTTC. Protein sequence: CASSLAPVGGGKVLDF.

As to this clone: Different DNA sequences within this sample yield the same CDR3. The chain employs TRBV5-1 and TRBJ1-5; D remains unclear. The V gene lost 0 bases and the J gene lost 3 bases, with 7 bases spanning the gap. Per germline, CDR1 SGHRS and CDR2 YFSETQ. This CDR3 comprises 14 residues. CDR3 sequence: CASSLGGSNQPQHF. Written as DNA, the CDR3 is TGCGCCAGCAGCTTGGGAGGTTCCAATCAGCCCCAGCATTTT.

The chain recombines TRBV6-1 with TRBJ2-7, with D possibly matching TRBD1 (6 bases). The CDR3 consists of 13 residues. Looked up from germline, CDR1 is MNHNS and CDR2 is SASEGT. V lost 4 bases and J 5 bases, leaving 12 bases between the germline ends. CDR3 amino acids: CASSVPRGNEQYF. The DNA for the CDR3 is TGTGCCAGCAGTGTACCCAGGGGAAACGAGCAGTACTTC.

The V gene is TRBV7-2, the J gene TRBJ1-1; weak D call: TRBD1 (5 bases). This CDR3 is 13 amino acids long. Trimming removed 6 bases at V and 6 bases at J, with 14 bases between. Germline values: CDR1 SGHTA, CDR2 FQGNSA. The CDR3 DNA sequence: TGTGCCAGCAGTTGGAGCGGAGGGGCTGAAGCTTTCTTT. Translation: CASSWSGGAEAFF.

This clone was seen a single time. The V and J genes are TRBV11-2 and TRBJ2-3; 10 bases map to TRBD2. This CDR3 region has 16 residues. The germline V gene has CDR1 SGHAT and CDR2 FQNNGV. Germline trimming cut 4 bases from V and 0 bases from J; bases unmatched to any gene: 4. The CDR3 nucleotides are TGTGCCAGCAGCTACCCACTAGCGGGGAGCACAGATACGCAGTATTTT. It is translated as CASSYPLAGSTDTQYF.

This clone was seen a few times. The chain is built from TRBV28 and TRBJ1-5, with D tentatively TRBD1 (6 bases). Germline values: CDR1 MDHEN, CDR2 SYDVKM. The CDR3 covers 14 residues. Trimming removed 3 bases from V and 5 bases from J, with 11 bases in between. The DNA of the CDR3 is TGTGCCAGCAGTTTTTTAGGGGGTGATCAGCCCCAGCATTTT. Its protein is CASSFLGGDQPQHF.

The DNA of the CDR3 is TGCGCCAGCAGCTTGGCCGGAGGGACAGGGAACACTGAAGCTTTCTTT. Its protein product is CASSLAGGTGNTEAFF. The chain is built from TRBV5-1 and TRBJ1-1; 8 bases align to TRBD1. This CDR3 is 16 amino acids long. Unmatched junction bases numbered 5, after V lost 0 bases and J lost 1 base. Looked up from germline, CDR1 is SGHRS and CDR2 is YFSETQ.

This clone came up once. The chain links TRBV11-2 to TRBJ2-5; TRBD1 aligns across 9 bases. Germline CDR1 and CDR2: SGHAT and FQNNGV. The CDR3 consists of 19 residues. V lost 1 base and J lost 3; bases outside the gene matches: 15. As DNA, the CDR3 is TGTGCCAGCAGCTTAGGAGGGGGACAGGGATGGGAATATGAAGAGACCCAGTACTTC. Translating it yields CASSLGGGQGWEYEETQYF. Using reference TRBV11-2 and TRBJ2-5 for the parts outside the CDR3, the full variable domain is EAGVAQSPRYKIIEKRQSVAFWCNPISGHATLYWYQQILGQGPKLLIQFQNNGVVDDSQLPKDRFSAERLKGVDSTLKIQPAKLEDSAVYLCASSLGGGQGWEYEETQYFGPGTRLLVL.

This chain joins TRBV19 and TRBJ1-3; weak D call: TRBD1 (5 bases). The CDR3 covers 14 residues. V lost 2 bases and J lost 2, with 7 bases in between. Germline V gives CDR1 LNHDA, CDR2 SQIVND (reference sequence). This CDR3 reads CASSITGTGNTIYF. The CDR3 DNA reads as TGTGCCAGTAGTATAACAGGCACTGGAAACACCATATATTTT.

The rearrangement links TRBV27 to TRBJ2-3; 8 bases match TRBD2. The CDR3 spans 17 residues. Germline CDR1 is MNHEY and CDR2 is SMNVEV (reference sequence). V lost 2 bases to trimming and J lost 3 bases; unmatched junction nucleotides: 10. This CDR3 is CASSLGSGLAGTDTQYF. CDR3 DNA sequence: TGTGCCAGCAGTTTAGGTAGTGGACTAGCAGGTACAGATACGCAGTATTTT.

DNA for the CDR3: TGTGCCAGCAGCCTTAGCACAGATACGCAGTATTTT. Translation gives CASSLSTDTQYF. The V and J genes are TRBV9 and TRBJ2-3, with D hard to call. The CDR3 loop spans 12 amino acids. V was trimmed by 4 bases and J by 0 bases, leaving 3 bases between them. The V gene's germline CDR1 is SGDLS and CDR2 YYNGEE.

The chain has TRBV5-4 and TRBJ1-4; 9 bases fit TRBD1. This CDR3 spans 16 amino acids. The germline V gene encodes CDR1 SGHNT and CDR2 YYREEE (reference sequence). V was clipped by 4 bases and J by 7 bases; unmatched bases: 11. CDR3 sequence reads: CASSQEMGQGFEKLFF. The CDR3, as DNA: TGTGCCAGCAGCCAAGAAATGGGACAGGGATTTGAAAAACTGTTTTTT.

This clone was detected only once. This same CDR3 is encoded by further DNA sequences in the sample. This chain joins TRBV9 and TRBJ1-6; maybe TRBD1 (5 bases). V lost 2 bases and J lost 9, with 15 bases in between. This CDR3 has 15 amino acids. Germline values: CDR1 SGDLS, CDR2 YYNGEE. The CDR3 nucleotides are TGTGCCAGCAGCGTGCAGGGCGCTGAAGGTTCACCCCTCCACTTT. Its protein product is CASSVQGAEGSPLHF.

The J gene is TRBJ2-2, the V gene TRBV28; 10 bases match TRBD2. Germline V gene lookup returns CDR1 MDHEN and CDR2 SYDVKM. The CDR3 spans 16 residues. The J segment lost 6 bases and the V segment lost 6 bases, leaving 10 bases of the junction unmatched. The CDR3 region has the DNA TGTGCCAGCAGAAACAAAGCGGGAGGGCGTCCCGGGGAGCTGTTTTTT. Its protein is CASRNKAGGRPGELFF.

There are a few counts of this clone. The V gene is TRBV11-2, the J gene TRBJ2-2; D is possibly TRBD2 (6 bases). The CDR3 has 15 residues. The V gene's germline CDR1 is SGHAT and CDR2 FQNNGV. V dropped 4 bases and J dropped 7 bases, with 16 bases sitting between them. This chain's CDR3 is CASSSHRDSYGELFF. The DNA of the CDR3 is TGTGCCAGCAGCTCCCACCGGGACTCATACGGGGAGCTGTTTTTT.

The gene calls are TRBV29-1 and TRBJ2-7, with 9 bases identical to TRBD1. The CDR3 sequence is 14 residues long. The germline CDR1 and CDR2 sequences are SQVTM and ANQGSEA. V gave up 4 bases and J gave up 7 bases; unmatched junction bases: 11. This chain's CDR3 is CSVASRDRVGEQYF. As DNA, the CDR3 is TGCAGCGTTGCCTCCCGGGACAGGGTCGGAGAGCAGTACTTC.

This chain connects TRBV29-1 to TRBJ2-5; TRBD1 might be the D (7 bases). Germline CDR1 is SQVTM and CDR2 is ANQGSEA. The V gene lost 1 base and the J gene lost 5 bases, with 20 bases spanning the gap. This CDR3 has 16 amino acids. The CDR3 DNA is TGCAGCGTTGAAGGCCGGGTGGAGGGGGCTAGGGAGACCCAGTACTTC. The encoded protein is CSVEGRVEGARETQYF.

V and J are TRBV7-3 and TRBJ2-1; no reliable D call. Germline-derived CDR1 and CDR2 are SGHTA and FQGTGA. The CDR3 runs to 12 residues. V lost 5 bases and J 10 bases, leaving 12 bases between the germline ends. CDR3 amino acids: CASSLGRGEQFF. The CDR3 region has the DNA TGTGCCAGCAGCCTCGGCCGCGGCGAGCAGTTCTTC. Using reference TRBV7-3 and TRBJ2-1 for the parts outside the CDR3, the full variable domain is GAGVSQTPSNKVTEKGKYVELRCDPISGHTALYWYRQSLGQGPEFLIYFQGTGAADDSGLPNDRFFAVRPEGSVSTLKIQRTERGDSAVYLCASSLGRGEQFFGPGTRLTVL.

This clone appeared once. The CDR3 DNA sequence: TGTGCCAGTACCCCGACAGGAAGCTCTGGAAACACCATATATTTT. Amino acids: CASTPTGSSGNTIYF. V usage is TRBV19 and J usage is TRBJ1-3; possible D gene TRBD1, 6 bases. CDR3 length equals 15 residues. Germline V gene lookup returns CDR1 LNHDA and CDR2 SQIVND (reference sequence). V was shortened by 7 bases and J by 0 bases, with 13 bases between the two germline ends.

The chain recombines TRBV11-2 with TRBJ2-5, with TRBD2 matching over 9 bases. The closer fit of TRBJ2-7 to the DNA end suggests the J call may be wrong. Germline lookup yields CDR1 SGHAT and CDR2 FQNNGV. The CDR3 contains 16 residues. CDR3 DNA: TGTGCCAGCAGCTTAGTGGCTAGCGGGATGGCCTACGAGCAGTACTTC. Translated, it gives CASSLVASGMAYEQYF.

This clone was detected only once. CDR3 in amino acids: CASSVPTSGSTDTQYF. CDR3 DNA: TGTGCCAGCAGCGTCCCTACTAGCGGGAGCACAGATACGCAGTATTTT. This chain links TRBV9 with TRBJ2-3, with 9 bases lining up with TRBD2. V gave up 2 bases and J gave up 0 bases; unmatched junction bases: 4. The CDR3 runs to 16 residues. Germline assignment: CDR1 SGDLS and CDR2 YYNGEE.

This CDR3 reads CASSMDGTDGYTF. CDR3 sequence (DNA): TGTGCCAGTAGTATGGACGGGACAGATGGCTACACCTTC. The V call is TRBV19, the J call TRBJ1-2; 7 positions match TRBD1. V shed 3 bases, J shed 6 bases, and the junction held 4 bases outside the gene matches. Germline V CDR1 and CDR2: LNHDA, SQIVND (reference sequence). This CDR3 is 13 amino acids long.

The genes are TRBV7-2 and TRBJ2-7, with a weak D call TRBD2 (5 bases). Between the trimmed V and J ends, which lost 2 bases and 0 bases, there was a span of 17 bases. The germline V gene has CDR1 SGHTA and CDR2 FQGNSA. This CDR3 region has 17 residues. CDR3 region: CASSLRSSAESSYEQYF. DNA for the CDR3: TGTGCCAGCAGCTTAAGGAGTTCAGCGGAAAGCTCCTACGAGCAGTACTTC.

A note on this clone: The junction and the germline gene differ at one end; a read error may be behind it. The chain uses TRBV15 and TRBJ1-1; TRBD1 is a possible D gene (5 bases). The CDR3 is made up of 16 amino acids. Germline CDR1 reads LNHNV; CDR2 reads YYDKDF (reference sequence). The chain's CDR3 is CATSRRLGLRNTKAFF. DNA for the CDR3: TGTGCCACCAGCCGACGACTGGGACTCCGAAACACTAAAGCTTTCTTT.

The chain combines TRBV27 with TRBJ1-1, with 8 bases matching TRBD1. This CDR3 spans 17 amino acids. J lost 1 base, V lost 1 base, and 8 bases had no gene match. Germline V gene data show CDR1 as MNHEY and CDR2 as SMNVEV (reference sequence). The chain's CDR3 is CASSLWFGQGGNTEAFF. CDR3 bases: TGTGCCAGCAGTTTATGGTTTGGACAGGGCGGGAACACTGAAGCTTTCTTT.

This chain uses TRBV7-9 with TRBJ2-1; 9 bases fit TRBD2. V trimming: 4 bases; J trimming: 4 bases; junction bases outside the gene matches: 11. CDR3 size: 17 residues. CDR1 is SEHNR and CDR2 is FQNEAQ in the germline V gene (reference sequence). DNA of the CDR3: TGTGCCAGCAGCTACGTTAGCGGGGGTTCATATTACAATGAGCAGTTCTTC. Its protein is CASSYVSGGSYYNEQFF.